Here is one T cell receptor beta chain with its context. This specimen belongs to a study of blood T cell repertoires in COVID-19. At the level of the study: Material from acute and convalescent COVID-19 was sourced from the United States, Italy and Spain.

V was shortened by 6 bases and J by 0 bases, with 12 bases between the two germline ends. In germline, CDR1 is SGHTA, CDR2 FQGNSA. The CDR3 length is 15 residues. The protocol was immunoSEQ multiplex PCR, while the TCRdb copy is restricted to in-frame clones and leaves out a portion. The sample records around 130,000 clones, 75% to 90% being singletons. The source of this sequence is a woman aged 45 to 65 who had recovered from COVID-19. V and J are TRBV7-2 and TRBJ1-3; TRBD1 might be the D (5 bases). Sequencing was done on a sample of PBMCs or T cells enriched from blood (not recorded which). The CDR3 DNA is TGTGCCAGCAGGAACACAGGATACTCTGGAAACACCATATATTTT. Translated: CASRNTGYSGNTIYF.